The 10 T cell receptor beta chains below were found in one sample sequenced in a study of shared clonotypes between healthy human individuals. Profiling relied on immunoSEQ multiplex PCR, and the TCRdb table lists in-frame clones only, not all of them. The table shows around 2.3 million clones, with nearly 97% occurring only once. The sequenced sample consisted of naive CD4+ T cells sorted from blood. Subset noted: CD45RA+ positively selected. The receptors derive from a man aged 18 to 35 in good health.

Only one count was recorded for this clone. J is TRBJ2-7 and V is TRBV30; tentatively, D is TRBD1 (6 bases). V lost 0 bases to trimming and J lost 0 bases, with 18 bases between them. The CDR3 consists of 17 residues. CDR1 and CDR2 from the germline V gene are GTSNPN and SVGIG (reference sequence). CDR3 sequence (DNA): TGTGCCTGGAGTGTACTAGGGGACATCCGCTTCTCCTACGAGCAGTACTTC. Translated, it gives CAWSVLGDIRFSYEQYF.

The chain recombines TRBV2 with TRBJ1-1; D remains unclear. The germline V gene has CDR1 SNHLY and CDR2 FYNNEI. CDR3 length equals 11 residues. The germline V and J ends were trimmed by 5 bases and 3 bases, with 4 bases remaining between them. CDR3: CASSWDTEAFF. DNA for the CDR3: TGTGCCAGCAGTTGGGACACTGAAGCTTTCTTT.

The rearrangement uses TRBV7-8 and TRBJ2-1, with D uncertain. Germline V CDR1 and CDR2: SGHVS, FQNEAQ. The length of the CDR3 is 14 residues. Trimming pared 6 bases from V and 0 bases from J, leaving 9 bases between. DNA of the CDR3: TGTGCCAGCAGATTGAAGAGCTCCTACAATGAGCAGTTCTTC. Translation: CASRLKSSYNEQFF.

This chain links TRBV7-6 with TRBJ2-2; unclear D gene. This CDR3 region has 13 residues. Trimming shortened V by 2 bases and J by 5 bases, and 6 bases separated the two germline ends. Germline CDR1 reads SGHVS; CDR2 reads FNYEAQ. This chain's CDR3 is CASSLQQTGELFF. The CDR3 DNA is TGTGCCAGCAGCTTACAGCAGACCGGGGAGCTGTTTTTT.

The CDR3 is CASSRRTVQSSYNSPLHF. In DNA form, the CDR3 reads TGTGCCAGCAGCCGACGGACCGTTCAAAGCTCCTATAATTCACCCCTCCACTTT. This chain joins TRBV11-1 and TRBJ1-6, with D unresolved. V gave up 5 bases and J gave up 0 bases, with 17 bases separating them. CDR1 SGHAT and CDR2 FQDESV come from the germline V gene (reference sequence). The CDR3 consists of 18 residues.

The chain carries TRBV11-3 and TRBJ2-1, with D perhaps matching TRBD1 or TRBD2 (5 bases each). Trimming stripped 5 bases from V and 4 bases from J, with 12 bases between. CDR3 length: 14 residues. Per the germline V gene, CDR1 is SGHNT and CDR2 is YENEEA. CDR3 residues: CASSERDGYNEQFF. The CDR3 bases are TGTGCCAGCAGCGAGAGGGACGGATACAATGAGCAGTTCTTC.

This sequence joins TRBV29-1 and TRBJ2-6, with a weak D call TRBD2 (5 bases). The CDR3 extends over 16 amino acids. Germline V gives CDR1 SQVTM, CDR2 ANQGSEA. The ends were cut back, 3 bases at V and 2 bases at J, with 14 bases in the middle. The CDR3 region has the DNA TGCAGCGTTGATAACCCCGGGGTTGCTGGGGCCAACGTCCTGACTTTC. As protein: CSVDNPGVAGANVLTF.

This chain links TRBV2 with TRBJ2-7; maybe TRBD1 (6 bases). This CDR3 spans 13 amino acids. In germline, CDR1 is SNHLY, CDR2 FYNNEI. The germline V and J ends were trimmed by 8 bases and 4 bases, with 15 bases remaining between them. CDR3 in DNA: TGTGCCAGCCACCACCTGGACAGTTACGAGCAGTACTTC. This gives the protein CASHHLDSYEQYF.

CDR3 DNA: TGCGCCAGCAGCTTGGGGACTAGCGGGGATTACGAGCAGTACTTC. Translation gives CASSLGTSGDYEQYF. The chain joins TRBV5-1 to TRBJ2-7; 12 bases agree with TRBD2. The CDR3 sequence is 15 residues long. Germline V gene data show CDR1 as SGHRS and CDR2 as YFSETQ. The V and J ends lost 0 bases and 4 bases, in that order; junction bases with no gene match: 2.

The rearrangement links TRBV19 to TRBJ1-2; 8 nucleotides agree with TRBD1. Germline CDR1 and CDR2: LNHDA and SQIVND (reference sequence). The CDR3 spans 14 residues. The junction had 6 bases not matched to a gene; V was cut back by 7 bases and J by 2 bases. The CDR3 sequence: CASTNRGRNYGYTF. The CDR3 nucleotides are TGTGCCAGTACTAACAGGGGGAGAAACTATGGCTACACCTTC.